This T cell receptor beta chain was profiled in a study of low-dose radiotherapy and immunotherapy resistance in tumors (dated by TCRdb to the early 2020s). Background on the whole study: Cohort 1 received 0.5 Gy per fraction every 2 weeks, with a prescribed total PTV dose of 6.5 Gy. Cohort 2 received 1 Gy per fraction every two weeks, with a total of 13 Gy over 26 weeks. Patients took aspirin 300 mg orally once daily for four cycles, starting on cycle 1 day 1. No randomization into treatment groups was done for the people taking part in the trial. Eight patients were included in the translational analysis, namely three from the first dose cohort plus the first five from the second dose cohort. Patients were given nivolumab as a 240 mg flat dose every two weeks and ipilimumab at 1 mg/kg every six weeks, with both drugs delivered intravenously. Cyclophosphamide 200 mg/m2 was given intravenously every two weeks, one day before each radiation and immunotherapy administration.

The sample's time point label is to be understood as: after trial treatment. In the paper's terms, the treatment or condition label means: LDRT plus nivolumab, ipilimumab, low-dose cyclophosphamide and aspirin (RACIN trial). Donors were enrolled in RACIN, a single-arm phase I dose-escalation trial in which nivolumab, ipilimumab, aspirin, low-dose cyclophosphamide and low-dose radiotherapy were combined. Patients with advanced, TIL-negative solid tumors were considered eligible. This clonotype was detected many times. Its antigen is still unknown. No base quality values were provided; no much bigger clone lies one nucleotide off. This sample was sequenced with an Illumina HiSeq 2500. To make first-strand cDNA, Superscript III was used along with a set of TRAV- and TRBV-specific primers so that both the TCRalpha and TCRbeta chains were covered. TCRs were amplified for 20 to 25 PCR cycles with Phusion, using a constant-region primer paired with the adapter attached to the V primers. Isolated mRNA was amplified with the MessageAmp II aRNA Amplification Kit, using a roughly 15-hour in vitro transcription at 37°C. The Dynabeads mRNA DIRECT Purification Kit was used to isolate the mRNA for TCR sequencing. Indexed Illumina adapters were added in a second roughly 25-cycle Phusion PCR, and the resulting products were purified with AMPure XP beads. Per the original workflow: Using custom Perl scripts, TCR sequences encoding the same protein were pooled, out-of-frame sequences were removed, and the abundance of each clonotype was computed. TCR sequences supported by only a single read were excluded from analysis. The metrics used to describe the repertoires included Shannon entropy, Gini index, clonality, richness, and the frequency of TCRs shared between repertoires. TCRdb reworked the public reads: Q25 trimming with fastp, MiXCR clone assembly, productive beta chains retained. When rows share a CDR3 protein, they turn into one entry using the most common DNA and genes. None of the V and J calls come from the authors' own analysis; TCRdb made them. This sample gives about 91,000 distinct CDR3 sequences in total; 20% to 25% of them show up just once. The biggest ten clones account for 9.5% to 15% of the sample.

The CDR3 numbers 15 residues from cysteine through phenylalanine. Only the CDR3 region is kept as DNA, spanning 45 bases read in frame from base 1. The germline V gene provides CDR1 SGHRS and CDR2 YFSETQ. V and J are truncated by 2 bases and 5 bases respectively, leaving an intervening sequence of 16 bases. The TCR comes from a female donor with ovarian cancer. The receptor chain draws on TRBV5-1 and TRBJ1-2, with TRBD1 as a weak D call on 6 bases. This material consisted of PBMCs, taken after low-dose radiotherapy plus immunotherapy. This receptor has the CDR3 CASSFTGASRYGYTF. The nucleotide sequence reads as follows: TGCGCCAGCAGCTTTACGGGGGCCTCCAGATATGGCTACACCTTC.